This TCR beta chain appears in the sequencing data of a study of cytomegalovirus exposure and HLA in healthy donors. General study findings and limits: Through in vitro validation, three CMV-associated chains were shown to be specific for CMV antigens. Later analysis showed most CMV-associated TCR beta chains appearing HLA-restricted.

The PCR had 60 Vbeta and 13 Jbeta primers. Generated by immunoSEQ multiplex PCR, the TCRdb table keeps only in-frame clones and is missing some. The repertoire holds some 120,000 clones, about 80% seen once, with roughly 2% in the top ten. Of note for this clone: Its matching antigen is unknown.

The CDR3 consists of 15 residues. Germline V lookup: CDR1 SGHRS, CDR2 YFSETQ. V was clipped by 6 bases and J by 4 bases, with 16 bases between them. The receptor comes from a young man in good health and CMV-seronegative. Source material: PBMCs. The J gene is TRBJ2-2, the V gene TRBV5-1, with TRBD1 as a possible D gene (6 bases). As DNA, the CDR3 is TGCGCCAGCACCCCCGGGCGCAGGGGCACCGGGGAGCTGTTTTTT. It yields the protein CASTPGRRGTGELFF.